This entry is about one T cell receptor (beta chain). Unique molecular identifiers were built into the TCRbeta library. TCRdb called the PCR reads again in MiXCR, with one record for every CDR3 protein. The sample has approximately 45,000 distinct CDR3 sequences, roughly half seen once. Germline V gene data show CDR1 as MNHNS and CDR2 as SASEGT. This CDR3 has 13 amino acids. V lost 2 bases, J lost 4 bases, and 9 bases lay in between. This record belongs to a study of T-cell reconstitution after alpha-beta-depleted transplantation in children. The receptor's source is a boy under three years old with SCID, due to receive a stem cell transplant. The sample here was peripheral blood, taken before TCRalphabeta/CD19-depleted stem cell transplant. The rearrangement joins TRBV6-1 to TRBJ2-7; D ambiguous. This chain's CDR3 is CASSELTVYEQYF. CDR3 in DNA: TGTGCCAGCAGTGAACTAACGGTGTACGAGCAGTACTTC.